This T cell receptor beta chain was recorded in a study of T cells after yellow fever vaccination. Study conclusions and caveats: Detected again after the booster were most primary-vaccination clones, at 95% to 98% CD4 and about 90% CD8.

Synthesis of TCR cDNA relied on 5'RACE template switching, which attached a universal primer site and UMIs. One entry per CDR3 protein, called by TCRdb with MiXCR from the 5' RACE reads. The table lists 300,000 to 350,000 distinct CDR3 sequences, approximately 4% of them singletons. A few counts support this clonotype. Its antigen is unknown. The specimen was PBMCs, collected 15 days after the yellow fever booster vaccination. The sequence was obtained from a man aged 18 to 30 who received the YFV17D yellow fever vaccine.

CDR3 protein: CASSKVLAGEETQYF. The CDR3 nucleotides read TGTGCCAGCAGCAAAGTCTTGGCAGGGGAAGAGACCCAGTACTTC. This chain links TRBV21-1 with TRBJ2-5; TRBD1, the table's D call, lacks a check against the DNA. TRBV21-1 is recorded as a pseudogene. The CDR3 contains 15 residues.